The entry below describes one T cell receptor beta chain. Its cognate antigen is unknown. This sample stems from a study of T cells after yellow fever vaccination. TCR cDNA was made by 5'RACE template switching, adding a universal primer site and UMIs. In TCRdb, the 5' RACE reads were re-called with MiXCR into one record per CDR3 protein. The sample records under 300,000 distinct CDR3 sequences, about 7% being singletons. This CDR3 region has 16 residues. The germline gives CDR1 DFQATT, CDR2 SNEGSKA (reference sequence). V shed 1 base and J 6 bases; nucleotides not matched to a gene: 4. Notes on the study in general: Of the clonotypes, a small share occurred in both CD4 and CD8 compartments. FACS-sorted repertoires could harbor abundant contaminating bulk-population clonotypes.

The sequencing used CD4+ T cells sorted from PBMCs, collected 15 days after the yellow fever booster vaccination. This sequence originates from a man younger than 45 who received the YFV17D yellow fever vaccine. The gene calls are TRBV20-1 and TRBJ2-2; TRBD2 matches at 14 bases. In DNA, the CDR3 is TGCAGTGCTAGAGGACTAGCGGGAGGGCCGGCCGGGGAGCTGTTTTTT. It is translated as CSARGLAGGPAGELFF.